These 14 T cell receptor beta chains were all obtained from the same sample, sequenced in a study of T cells in Graves' hyperthyroidism and ophthalmopathy. Amplification targeted TCR beta CDR3 regions from RNA transcripts. With the HTBI primer set, the TCR CDR3 went through a first round of RT-PCR. TCRdb reprocessed the multiplex PCR reads with MiXCR, giving one entry per CDR3 protein. The sample has 500,000 to 550,000 distinct CDR3 sequences; just under 20% are singletons. Sequencing was carried out using blood. The receptor set was obtained from a man aged 35 to 55 with Graves' ophthalmopathy.

On this clonotype: With a much larger clone just one base away, this may be a read error. The CDR3: CAWGGVYNEQFF. CDR3 DNA sequence: TGTGCCTGGGGGGGGGTCTACAATGAGCAGTTCTTC. V is TRBV30 and J is TRBJ2-1, with 7 bases that match TRBD2. Germline V gene sequence: CDR1 GTSNPN, CDR2 SVGIG (reference sequence). The J segment lost 3 bases and the V segment lost 5 bases, leaving 1 base of the junction unmatched. This CDR3 is 12 amino acids long.

This clonotype has a handful of counts. The genes are TRBV4-1 and TRBJ1-2, with D possibly TRBD1 on 6 matching bases. The germline V gene encodes CDR1 MGHRA and CDR2 YSYEKL. Trimming pared 2 bases from V and 8 bases from J, leaving 12 bases between. The CDR3 runs 13 residues. The CDR3 here is CASSQYQGQGYTF. CDR3 DNA: TGCGCCAGCAGCCAATATCAGGGGCAGGGCTACACCTTC.

This clonotype was seen ten or more times. The chain joins TRBV3-1 to TRBJ2-1, with 7 bases lining up with TRBD2. The CDR3 is made up of 17 amino acids. The J segment lost 3 bases and the V segment lost 6 bases, leaving 14 bases of the junction unmatched. Germline V gene sequence: CDR1 LGHDT, CDR2 YNNKEL (reference sequence). CDR3 residues: CASSPIAGLTSYNEQFF. The CDR3 DNA sequence: TGTGCCAGCAGTCCAATAGCGGGTCTCACCAGCTACAATGAGCAGTTCTTC.

The rearrangement links TRBV7-2 to TRBJ1-5; no firm D call. Germline V gene sequence: CDR1 SGHTA, CDR2 FQGNSA. V was clipped by 4 bases and J by 9 bases, with 7 bases between them. The CDR3 contains 11 residues. This chain's CDR3 is CASSSQGPQHF. The CDR3 nucleotides read TGTGCCAGCAGCTCTCAAGGGCCCCAGCATTTT.

This clonotype was seen only a few times. The CDR3 coding sequence is TGTGCCAGCAGCGCACCGACAGGGGGTCTAGATACGCAGTATTTT. Encoded protein: CASSAPTGGLDTQYF. This rearrangement joins TRBV7-9 to TRBJ2-3, with TRBD1 identical over 9 bases. J was trimmed by 5 bases and V by 5 bases; bases with no gene match: 8. The CDR3 consists of 15 residues. The germline V gene encodes CDR1 SEHNR and CDR2 FQNEAQ (reference sequence).

V usage is TRBV2 and J usage is TRBJ2-6, with D possibly being TRBD2 (6 bases). CDR1 is SNHLY and CDR2 is FYNNEI in the germline V gene. The germline V and J ends were trimmed by 11 bases and 0 bases, with 11 bases remaining between them. The CDR3 runs 14 residues. In DNA, the CDR3 is TGTGCCGGCGGGACCGTCTCTGGGGCCAACGTCCTGACTTTC. It yields the protein CAGGTVSGANVLTF.

This clonotype was found many times. The chain employs TRBV3-1 and TRBJ1-5, with D tentatively TRBD1 (5 bases). The CDR3 contains 15 residues. V was trimmed by 0 bases and J by 4 bases, leaving 10 bases between them. Germline assignment: CDR1 LGHDT and CDR2 YNNKEL (reference sequence). CDR3 in amino acids: CASSQDGGGNQPQHF. The CDR3 coding sequence is TGTGCCAGCAGCCAAGATGGGGGGGGTAATCAGCCCCAGCATTTT. Complete variable domain (other parts from reference TRBV3-1 and TRBJ1-5): DTAVSQTPKYLVTQMGNDKSIKCEQNLGHDTMYWYKQDSKKFLKIMFSYNNKELIINETVPNRFSPKSPDKAHLNLHINSLELGDSAVYFCASSQDGGGNQPQHFGDGTRLSIL.

This clonotype was seen repeatedly, ten times or more. CDR3 DNA sequence: TGTGCCAGCAGCCCGTTGTCGGGACTAGCGGGAGGAGGCGGGGAGCTGTTTTTT. Its protein is CASSPLSGLAGGGGELFF. The genes are TRBV12-3 or TRBV12-4 and TRBJ2-2; 15 bases line up with TRBD2. The CDR3 is made up of 18 amino acids. V dropped 6 bases and J dropped 7; count of bases not matched to a gene: 12.

The chain combines TRBV4-3 with TRBJ1-6, with D unclear. The germline V gene encodes CDR1 LGHNA and CDR2 YSLEER. V gave up 0 bases and J gave up 10 bases, with 13 bases separating them. This CDR3 region has 15 residues. The CDR3 sequence is CASSQDLGHGSPLHF. CDR3 sequence (DNA): TGCGCCAGCAGCCAAGATTTAGGGCATGGATCACCCCTCCACTTT.

This clonotype has a handful of counts. The CDR3 region has the DNA TGCAGCGCTAACAGGGGGTTATACAATGAGCAGTTCTTC. This gives the protein CSANRGLYNEQFF. The rearrangement joins TRBV29-1 to TRBJ2-1, with 8 bases fitting TRBD1. Germline assignment: CDR1 SQVTM and CDR2 ANQGSEA. Trimming at V came to 7 bases and at J to 4 bases, leaving 6 bases not matched to a gene. The CDR3 totals 13 residues.

This clonotype was counted many times. J is TRBJ2-3 and V is TRBV28; perhaps TRBD2 as D (6 bases). The ends were cut back, 5 bases at V and 4 bases at J, with 16 bases in the middle. CDR1 is MDHEN, CDR2 SYDVKM, per germline. The CDR3 sequence is 15 residues long. As DNA, the CDR3 is TGTGCCAGCAGTGTTGCCGGGAGTCGAGCAGATACGCAGTATTTT. This encodes CASSVAGSRADTQYF.

The rearrangement joins TRBV19 to TRBJ2-1; no reliable D call. CDR3 length equals 15 residues. Deletions cut 4 bases from V and 0 bases from J, with 10 bases between. The V gene's germline CDR1 is LNHDA and CDR2 SQIVND (reference sequence). The CDR3 protein is CASSRTWSSYNEQFF. The CDR3, as DNA: TGTGCCAGTAGTAGAACTTGGAGCTCCTACAATGAGCAGTTCTTC.

The chain uses TRBV6-1 and TRBJ2-2, with a weak D call TRBD1 (6 bases). V was trimmed by 4 bases and J by 2 bases, leaving 11 bases between them. This CDR3 region has 15 residues. Germline V gives CDR1 MNHNS, CDR2 SASEGT. This CDR3 reads CASSGSRGNTGELFF. The CDR3 region has the DNA TGTGCCAGCAGTGGATCCAGGGGAAACACCGGGGAGCTGTTTTTT.

This clonotype has a count of ten or more. The CDR3 loop reads CASSLLAGHNEQFF. Here the CDR3 DNA reads TGCGCCAGCAGCTTGCTAGCGGGGCACAATGAGCAGTTCTTC. This chain links TRBV5-1 with TRBJ2-1; TRBD2 matches at 9 bases. The length of the CDR3 is 14 residues. V gave up 1 base and J gave up 5 bases; unmatched junction bases: 1. Germline lookup yields CDR1 SGHRS and CDR2 YFSETQ.